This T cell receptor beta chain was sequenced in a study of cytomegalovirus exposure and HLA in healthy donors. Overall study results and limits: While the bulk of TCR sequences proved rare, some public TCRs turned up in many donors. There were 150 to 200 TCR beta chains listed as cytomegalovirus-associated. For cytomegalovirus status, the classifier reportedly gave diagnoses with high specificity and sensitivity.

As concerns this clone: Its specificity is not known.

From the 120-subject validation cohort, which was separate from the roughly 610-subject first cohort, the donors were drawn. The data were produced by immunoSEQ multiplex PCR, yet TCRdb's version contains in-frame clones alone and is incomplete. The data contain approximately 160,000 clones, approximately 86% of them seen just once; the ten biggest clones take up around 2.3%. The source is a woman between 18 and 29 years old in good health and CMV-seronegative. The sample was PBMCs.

The CDR3 protein is CATLRGELFF. The DNA of the CDR3 is TGTGCCACCCTTCGGGGGGAGCTGTTTTTT. The V gene is TRBV19, the J gene TRBJ2-2, with D uncertain. This CDR3 has 10 amino acids. Trimming took off 10 bases at V and 8 bases at J, with 8 bases between the two ends. The germline gives CDR1 LNHDA, CDR2 SQIVND (reference sequence).